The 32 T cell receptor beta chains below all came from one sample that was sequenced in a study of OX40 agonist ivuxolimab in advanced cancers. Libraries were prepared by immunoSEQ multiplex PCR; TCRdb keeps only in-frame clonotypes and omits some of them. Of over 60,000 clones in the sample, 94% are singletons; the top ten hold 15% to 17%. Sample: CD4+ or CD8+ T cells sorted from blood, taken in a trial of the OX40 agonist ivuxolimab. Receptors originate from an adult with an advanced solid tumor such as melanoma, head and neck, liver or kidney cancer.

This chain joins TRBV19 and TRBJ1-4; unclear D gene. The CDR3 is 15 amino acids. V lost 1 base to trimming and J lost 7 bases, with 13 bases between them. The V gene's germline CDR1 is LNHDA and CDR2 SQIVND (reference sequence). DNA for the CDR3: TGTGCCAGTAGTATAGCTGAGGGAAGGAGTGAAAAACTGTTTTTT. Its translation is CASSIAEGRSEKLFF.

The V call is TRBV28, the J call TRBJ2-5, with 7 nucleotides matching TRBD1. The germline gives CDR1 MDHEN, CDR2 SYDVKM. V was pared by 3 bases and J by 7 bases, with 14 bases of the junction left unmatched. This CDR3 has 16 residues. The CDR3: CASSLGTANSGLTQYF. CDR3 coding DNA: TGTGCCAGCAGTTTGGGGACAGCTAACTCGGGGTTGACCCAGTACTTC. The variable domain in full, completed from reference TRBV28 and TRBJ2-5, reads DVKVTQSSRYLVKRTGEKVFLECVQDMDHENMFWYRQDPGLGLRLIYFSYDVKMKEKGDIPEGYSVSREKKERFSLILESASTNQTSMYLCASSLGTANSGLTQYFGPGTRLLVL.

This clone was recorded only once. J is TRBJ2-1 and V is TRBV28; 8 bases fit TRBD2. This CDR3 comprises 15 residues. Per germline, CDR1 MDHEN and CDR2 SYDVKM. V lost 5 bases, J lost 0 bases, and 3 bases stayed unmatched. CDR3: CASSASGSSYNEQFF. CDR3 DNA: TGTGCCAGCAGTGCTAGCGGGTCCTCCTACAATGAGCAGTTCTTC. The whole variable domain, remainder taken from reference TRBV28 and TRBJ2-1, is DVKVTQSSRYLVKRTGEKVFLECVQDMDHENMFWYRQDPGLGLRLIYFSYDVKMKEKGDIPEGYSVSREKKERFSLILESASTNQTSMYLCASSASGSSYNEQFFGPGTRLTVL.

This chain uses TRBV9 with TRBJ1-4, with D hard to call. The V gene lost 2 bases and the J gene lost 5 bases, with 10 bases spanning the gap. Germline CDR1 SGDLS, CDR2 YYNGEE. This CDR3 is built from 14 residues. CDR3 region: CASSVGRENEKLFF. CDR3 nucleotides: TGTGCCAGCAGCGTCGGACGGGAGAATGAAAAACTGTTTTTT.

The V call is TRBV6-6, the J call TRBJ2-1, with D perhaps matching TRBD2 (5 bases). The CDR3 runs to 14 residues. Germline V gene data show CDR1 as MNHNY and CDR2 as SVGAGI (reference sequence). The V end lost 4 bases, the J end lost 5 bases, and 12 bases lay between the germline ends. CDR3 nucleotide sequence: TGTGCCAGCAGTTCCCGGGGTTCCCACAATGAGCAGTTCTTC. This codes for CASSSRGSHNEQFF.

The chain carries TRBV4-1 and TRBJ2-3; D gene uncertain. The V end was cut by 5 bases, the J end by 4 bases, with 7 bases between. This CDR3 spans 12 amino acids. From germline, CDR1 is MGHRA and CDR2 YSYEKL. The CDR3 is CASSSPPDTQYF. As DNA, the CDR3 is TGCGCCAGCAGCTCGCCTCCAGATACGCAGTATTTT.

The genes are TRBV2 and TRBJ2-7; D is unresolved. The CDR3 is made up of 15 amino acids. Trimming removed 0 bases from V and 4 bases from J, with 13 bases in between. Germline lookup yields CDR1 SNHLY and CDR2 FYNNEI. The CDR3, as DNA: TGTGCCAGCAGTGAAGCGCTTTGGGGTCATTACGAGCAGTACTTC. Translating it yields CASSEALWGHYEQYF. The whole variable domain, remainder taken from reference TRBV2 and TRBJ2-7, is EPEVTQTPSHQVTQMGQEVILRCVPISNHLYFYWYRQILGQKVEFLVSFYNNEISEKSEIFDDQFSVERPDGSNFTLKIRSTKLEDSAMYFCASSEALWGHYEQYFGPGTRLTVT.

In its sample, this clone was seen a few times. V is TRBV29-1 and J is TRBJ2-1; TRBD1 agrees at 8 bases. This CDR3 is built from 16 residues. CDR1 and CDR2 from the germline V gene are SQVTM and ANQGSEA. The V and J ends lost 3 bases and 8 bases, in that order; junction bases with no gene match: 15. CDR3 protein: CSVDTDRVDSFYEQFF. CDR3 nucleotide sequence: TGCAGCGTTGATACGGACAGGGTGGATTCTTTTTATGAGCAGTTCTTC.

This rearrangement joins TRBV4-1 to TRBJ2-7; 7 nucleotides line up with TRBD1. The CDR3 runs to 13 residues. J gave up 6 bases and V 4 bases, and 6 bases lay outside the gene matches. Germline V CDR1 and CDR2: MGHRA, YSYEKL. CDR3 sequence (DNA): TGCGCCAGCAGCCGAGATCCAGGGGGCGAGCAGTACTTC. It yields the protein CASSRDPGGEQYF.

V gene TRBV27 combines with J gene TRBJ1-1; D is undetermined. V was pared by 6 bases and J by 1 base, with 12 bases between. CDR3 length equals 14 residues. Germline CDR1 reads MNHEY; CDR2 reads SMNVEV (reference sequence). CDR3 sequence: CASSAGSANTEAFF. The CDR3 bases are TGTGCCAGCAGCGCGGGGTCTGCGAACACTGAAGCTTTCTTT.

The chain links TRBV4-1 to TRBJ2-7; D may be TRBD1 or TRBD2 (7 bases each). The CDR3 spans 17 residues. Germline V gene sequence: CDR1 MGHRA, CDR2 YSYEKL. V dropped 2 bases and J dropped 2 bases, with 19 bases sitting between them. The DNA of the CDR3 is TGCGCCAGCAGCCAAAGGGGGGGGACGACAGGGACCTACGAGCAGTACTTC. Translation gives CASSQRGGTTGTYEQYF.

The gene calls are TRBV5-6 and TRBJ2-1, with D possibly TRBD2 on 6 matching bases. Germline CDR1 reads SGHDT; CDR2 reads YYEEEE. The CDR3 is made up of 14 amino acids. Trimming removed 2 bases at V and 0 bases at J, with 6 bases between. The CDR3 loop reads CASSFGSSYNEQFF. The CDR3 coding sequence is TGTGCCAGCAGCTTCGGGAGCTCCTACAATGAGCAGTTCTTC.

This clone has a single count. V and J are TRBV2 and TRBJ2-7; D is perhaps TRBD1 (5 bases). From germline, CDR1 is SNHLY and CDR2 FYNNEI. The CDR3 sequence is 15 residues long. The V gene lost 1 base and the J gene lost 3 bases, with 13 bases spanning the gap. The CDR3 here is CASSEVVTVDYEQYF. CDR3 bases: TGTGCCAGCAGTGAAGTGGTGACAGTCGACTACGAGCAGTACTTC.

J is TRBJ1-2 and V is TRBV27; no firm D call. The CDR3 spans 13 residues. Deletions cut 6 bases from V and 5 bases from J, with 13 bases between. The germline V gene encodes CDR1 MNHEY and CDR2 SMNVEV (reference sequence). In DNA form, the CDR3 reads TGTGCCAGCAGACCGCAGACCGGATATGGCTACACCTTC. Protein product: CASRPQTGYGYTF.

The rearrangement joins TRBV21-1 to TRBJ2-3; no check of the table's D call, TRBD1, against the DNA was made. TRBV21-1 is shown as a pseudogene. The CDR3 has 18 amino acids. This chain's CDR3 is CASSKVVRGARGTDTQYF. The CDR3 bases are TGTGCCAGCAGCAAAGTGGTTCGCGGTGCCAGGGGGACAGATACGCAGTATTTT.

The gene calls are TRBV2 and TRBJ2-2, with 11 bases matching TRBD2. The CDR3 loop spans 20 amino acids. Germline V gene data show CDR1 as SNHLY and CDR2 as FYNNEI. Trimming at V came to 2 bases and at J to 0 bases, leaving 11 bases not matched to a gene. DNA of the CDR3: TGTGCCAGCAGTGAATCATCGGAACTAGCGGGGGCCCCGAACACCGGGGAGCTGTTTTTT. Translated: CASSESSELAGAPNTGELFF.

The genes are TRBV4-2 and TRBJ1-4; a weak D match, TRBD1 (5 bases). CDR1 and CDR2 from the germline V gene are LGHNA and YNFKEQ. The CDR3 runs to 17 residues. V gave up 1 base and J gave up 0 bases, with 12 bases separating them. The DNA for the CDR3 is TGTGCCAGCAGCCAAGGGGACTACATCTCAACTAATGAAAAACTGTTTTTT. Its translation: CASSQGDYISTNEKLFF.

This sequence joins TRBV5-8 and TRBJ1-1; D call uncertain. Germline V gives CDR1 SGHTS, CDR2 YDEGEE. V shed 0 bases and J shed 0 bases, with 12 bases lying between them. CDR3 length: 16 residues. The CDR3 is CASSLVASSLNTEAFF. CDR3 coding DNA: TGTGCCAGCAGCTTGGTGGCTTCGTCTTTGAACACTGAAGCTTTCTTT.

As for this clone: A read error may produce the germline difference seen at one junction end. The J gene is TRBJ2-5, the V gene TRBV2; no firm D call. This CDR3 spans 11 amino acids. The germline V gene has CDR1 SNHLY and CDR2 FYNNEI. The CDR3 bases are TGTGCCAGCAGCGAAGGGGAGACCCAGTACTTC. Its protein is CASSEGETQYF.

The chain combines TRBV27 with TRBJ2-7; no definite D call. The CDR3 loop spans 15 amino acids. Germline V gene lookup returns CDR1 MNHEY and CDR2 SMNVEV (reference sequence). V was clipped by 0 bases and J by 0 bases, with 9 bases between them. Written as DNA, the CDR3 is TGTGCCAGCAGTTTATCCCCTGCACCCTCCTACGAGCAGTACTTC. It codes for CASSLSPAPSYEQYF.

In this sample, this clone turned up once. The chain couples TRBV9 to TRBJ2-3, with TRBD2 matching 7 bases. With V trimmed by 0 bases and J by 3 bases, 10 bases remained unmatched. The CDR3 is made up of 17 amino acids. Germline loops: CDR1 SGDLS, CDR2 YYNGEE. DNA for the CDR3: TGTGCCAGCAGCGTAGGGGGTCGAGCGGGAAGGACAGATACGCAGTATTTT. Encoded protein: CASSVGGRAGRTDTQYF.

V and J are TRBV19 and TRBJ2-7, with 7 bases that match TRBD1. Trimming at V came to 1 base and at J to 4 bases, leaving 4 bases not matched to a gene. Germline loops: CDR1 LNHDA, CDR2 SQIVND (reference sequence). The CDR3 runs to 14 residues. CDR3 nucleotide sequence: TGTGCCAGTAGTATAGGTGCAGGGGGATACGAGCAGTACTTC. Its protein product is CASSIGAGGYEQYF.

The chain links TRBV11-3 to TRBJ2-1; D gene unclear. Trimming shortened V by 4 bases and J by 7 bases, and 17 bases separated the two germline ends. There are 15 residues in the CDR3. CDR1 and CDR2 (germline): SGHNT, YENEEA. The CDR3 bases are TGTGCCAGCAGCTCCCGAGTCACTCCCCTTAATGAGCAGTTCTTC. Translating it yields CASSSRVTPLNEQFF.

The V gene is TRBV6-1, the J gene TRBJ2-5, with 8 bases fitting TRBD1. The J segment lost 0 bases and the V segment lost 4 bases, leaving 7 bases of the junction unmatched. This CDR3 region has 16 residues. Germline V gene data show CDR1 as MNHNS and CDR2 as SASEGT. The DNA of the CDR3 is TGTGCCAGCAGTGGGACAGGGCTTCGGTACCAAGAGACCCAGTACTTC. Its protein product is CASSGTGLRYQETQYF.

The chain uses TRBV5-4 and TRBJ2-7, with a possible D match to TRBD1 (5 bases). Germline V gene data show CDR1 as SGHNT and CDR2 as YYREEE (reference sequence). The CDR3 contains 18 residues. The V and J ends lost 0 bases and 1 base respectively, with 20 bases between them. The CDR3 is CASSLDAYSGLRSYEQYF. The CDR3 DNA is TGTGCCAGCAGCTTGGATGCATATTCAGGGTTGAGGTCCTACGAGCAGTACTTC.

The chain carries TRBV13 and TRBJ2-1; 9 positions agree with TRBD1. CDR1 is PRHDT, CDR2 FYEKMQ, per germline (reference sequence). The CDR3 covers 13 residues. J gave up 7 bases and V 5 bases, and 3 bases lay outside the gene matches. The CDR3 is CASSRDRENEQFF. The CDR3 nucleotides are TGTGCCAGCAGCCGGGACAGGGAGAATGAGCAGTTCTTC.

CDR3 sequence reads: CASSLWPASYEQYF. CDR3 DNA: TGTGCCAGCAGTTTATGGCCGGCCTCCTACGAGCAGTACTTC. This chain joins TRBV27 and TRBJ2-7, with no clear D. The V end lost 1 base, the J end lost 0 bases, and 7 bases lay between the germline ends. The germline V gene has CDR1 MNHEY and CDR2 SMNVEV (reference sequence). The CDR3 runs to 14 residues.

CDR3 bases: TGTGCCAGCTCCTGGAGAGGCCCAGATACGCAGTATTTT. It yields the protein CASSWRGPDTQYF. The chain joins TRBV27 to TRBJ2-3; no clear D. The V end was cut by 8 bases, the J end by 4 bases, with 13 bases between. The CDR3 loop spans 13 amino acids. Germline values: CDR1 MNHEY, CDR2 SMNVEV (reference sequence).

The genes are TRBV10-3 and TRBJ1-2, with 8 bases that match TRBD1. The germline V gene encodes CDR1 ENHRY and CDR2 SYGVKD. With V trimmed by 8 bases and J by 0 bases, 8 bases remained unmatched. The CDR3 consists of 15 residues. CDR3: CAISLDRDPNYGYTF. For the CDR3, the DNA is TGTGCCATCTCCTTGGACAGGGACCCTAACTATGGCTACACCTTC.

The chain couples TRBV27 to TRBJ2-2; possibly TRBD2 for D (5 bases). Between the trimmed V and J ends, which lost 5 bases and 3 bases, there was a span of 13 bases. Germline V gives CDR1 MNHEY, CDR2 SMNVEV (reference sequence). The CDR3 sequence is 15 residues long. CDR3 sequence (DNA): TGTGCCAGCAGTCCGCAGCGGAGACACACCGGGGAGCTGTTTTTT. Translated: CASSPQRRHTGELFF.

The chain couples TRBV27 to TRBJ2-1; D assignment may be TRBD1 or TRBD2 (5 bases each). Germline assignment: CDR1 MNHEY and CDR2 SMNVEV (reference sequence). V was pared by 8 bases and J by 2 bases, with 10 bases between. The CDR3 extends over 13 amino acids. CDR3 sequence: CASRDGAYNEQFF. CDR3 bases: TGTGCCAGCCGGGACGGGGCCTACAATGAGCAGTTCTTC.

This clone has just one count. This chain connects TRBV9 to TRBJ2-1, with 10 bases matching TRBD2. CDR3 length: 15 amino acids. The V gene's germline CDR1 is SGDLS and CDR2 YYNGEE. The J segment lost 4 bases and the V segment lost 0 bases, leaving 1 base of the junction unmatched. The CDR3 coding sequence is TGTGCCAGCAGCGTAGTACTAGCGGGGTACAATGAGCAGTTCTTC. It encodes CASSVVLAGYNEQFF.